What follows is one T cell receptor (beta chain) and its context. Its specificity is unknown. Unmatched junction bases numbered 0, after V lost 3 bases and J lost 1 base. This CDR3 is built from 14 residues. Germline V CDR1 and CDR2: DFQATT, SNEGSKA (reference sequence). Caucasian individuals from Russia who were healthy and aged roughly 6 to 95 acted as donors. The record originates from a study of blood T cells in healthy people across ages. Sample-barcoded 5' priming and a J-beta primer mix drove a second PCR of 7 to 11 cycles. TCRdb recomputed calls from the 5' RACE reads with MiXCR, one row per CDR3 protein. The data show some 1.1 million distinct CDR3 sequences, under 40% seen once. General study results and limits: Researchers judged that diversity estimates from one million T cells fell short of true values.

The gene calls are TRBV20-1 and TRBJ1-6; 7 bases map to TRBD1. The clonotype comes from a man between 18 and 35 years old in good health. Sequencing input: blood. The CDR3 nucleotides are TGCAGTGCTAGGGGACAGTCCTATAATTCACCCCTCCACTTT. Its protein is CSARGQSYNSPLHF.